This T cell receptor (beta chain) is drawn from a study of beta chain features in type 1 diabetes. Overall study results and limits: Researchers reported that naive, central memory and Treg TCRB repertoires appeared more similar in patients than in healthy donors. The analysis here could not establish whether HLA type shapes TCRB rearrangement. Across all four CD4+ subsets, people with type 1 diabetes showed modestly shorter TCRB CDR3s.

About this clone: Its antigen remains unknown.

From germline, CDR1 is GTSNPN and CDR2 SVGIG (reference sequence). This CDR3 has 13 amino acids. V was shortened by 8 bases and J by 7 bases, with 20 bases between the two germline ends. Expressed TCRB transcripts were sequenced, since all the RNA that had been isolated was reverse transcribed. Generated by immunoSEQ multiplex PCR, the TCRdb table keeps only in-frame clones and is missing some. The sample lists some 500,000 clones; roughly 11% were seen once. Sequences were obtained from naive CD4+ T cells from blood. The receptor was derived from a woman aged 18-29 years in good health. This chain uses TRBV30 with TRBJ2-5, with a tentative D call TRBD2 (6 bases). The CDR3, as DNA: TGTGCCAGGACTGCTAGCGCTTCCGGGACCCAGTACTTC. This encodes CARTASASGTQYF.